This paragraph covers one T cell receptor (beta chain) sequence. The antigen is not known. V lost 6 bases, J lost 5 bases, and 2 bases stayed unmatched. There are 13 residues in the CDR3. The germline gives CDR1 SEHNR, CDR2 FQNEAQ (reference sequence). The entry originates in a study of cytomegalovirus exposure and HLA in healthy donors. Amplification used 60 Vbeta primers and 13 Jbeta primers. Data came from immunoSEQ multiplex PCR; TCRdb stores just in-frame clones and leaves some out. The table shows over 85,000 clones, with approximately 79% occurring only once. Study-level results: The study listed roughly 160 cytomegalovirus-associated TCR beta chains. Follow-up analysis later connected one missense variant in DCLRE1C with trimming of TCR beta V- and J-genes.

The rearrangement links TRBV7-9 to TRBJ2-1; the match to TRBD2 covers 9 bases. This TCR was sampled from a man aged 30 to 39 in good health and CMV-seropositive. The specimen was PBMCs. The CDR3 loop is CASSPSGDNEQFF. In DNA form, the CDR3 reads TGTGCCAGCAGTCCTAGCGGGGACAATGAGCAGTTCTTC.